The sequence of this T cell receptor beta chain was determined in a study of blood T cell repertoires in COVID-19. Background on the study: Both acute and convalescent COVID-19 samples were obtained from the United States, Italy and Spain.

Ages ranged from roughly 18 to 95 years, with residence in about two dozen US areas. Cohort 3 recovered donors had two negative PCRs, clearance, or symptom resolution. Study processing details: Reference gene primer amplification gave nucleated cell count estimates. Data came from immunoSEQ multiplex PCR; TCRdb stores just in-frame clones and leaves some out. V and J calls plus clone size are reproduced from that table; the DNA served to infer D and trimming. The sample has about 220,000 clones, 65% to 85% seen once; the top ten hold approximately 3.1%. Input material: PBMCs or T cells enriched from blood (not recorded which). This receptor was taken from a woman aged 60 to 75 who had recovered from COVID-19.

The CDR3 loop reads CSVQGAEKLFF. The CDR3 bases are TGCAGCGTTCAGGGGGCCGAAAAACTGTTTTTT. The chain joins TRBV29-1 to TRBJ1-4, with TRBD1 matching over 8 bases. J gave up 8 bases and V 5 bases, and 1 base lay outside the gene matches. CDR1 is SQVTM and CDR2 is ANQGSEA in the germline V gene. This CDR3 is 11 amino acids long.